This section outlines one T cell receptor beta chain sequence together with its context. Its specificity is not known. Germline V lookup: CDR1 SGHNT, CDR2 YENEEA. The CDR3 totals 13 residues. V was cut by 1 base and J by 2 bases, with 3 bases left in between. These data are taken from a study of cytomegalovirus exposure and HLA in healthy donors. Turning to the study itself: HLA-typed donors contributed around 82 million unique TCRs, which were held in an early data release.

Notes on the study in general: TCR beta sequences reportedly predicted the HLA-A and HLA-B alleles of most subjects accurately. Indistinguishable V segments, including TRBV6-2 and TRBV6-3, were excluded.

Use of 60 Vbeta and 13 Jbeta primers characterized the PCR. Produced via immunoSEQ multiplex PCR; TCRdb's table is partial and in-frame only. The sample has about 110,000 clones, under 85% seen once. This TCR was sampled from a man aged 40-49 years in good health and CMV-seronegative. Sequenced: PBMCs. The rearrangement uses TRBV11-3 and TRBJ1-3; no reliable D call. CDR3: CASSLGAGNTIYF. The CDR3 nucleotides are TGTGCCAGCAGCTTAGGAGCTGGAAACACCATATATTTT.